This T cell receptor beta chain comes out of a study of response to subunit inactivated influenza vaccine. TCRdb re-analysed the RT-PCR reads in MiXCR, keeping a single row per CDR3 protein. The data show 150,000 to 200,000 distinct CDR3 sequences, more than 10% seen once. These data are also associated with another study on T cells expressing NK-cell markers. This second study notes: A 5'RACE template switching approach incorporating UMIs was used to make TCR beta cDNA. The authors sequenced eight donors, of whom seven were HCMV-seropositive and one was seronegative. In several donors, dominant clonotypes made up about 25-60.1% of CD3+CD56-NKG2C+ cells.

The sequence derives from a man between 45 and 60 years old who received an inactivated influenza vaccine. This material consisted of CD8+ T cells sorted from PBMCs, taken about 11 days after vaccination.

In nucleotides, the CDR3 is TGTGCCAGCAGCCATGGGTCGGGGGCCCTGGGAAATCAGCCCCAGCATTTT. Amino acids: CASSHGSGALGNQPQHF. This rearrangement joins TRBV7-9 to TRBJ1-5; D might be TRBD1 (6 bases). V was pared by 5 bases and J by 4 bases, with 21 bases between. The CDR3 is 17 residues long. Looked up from germline, CDR1 is SEHNR and CDR2 is FQNEAQ (reference sequence).